Sequencing of this T cell receptor (beta chain) was carried out in a study of blood T cell repertoires in COVID-19. Per germline, CDR1 SGHRS and CDR2 YFSETQ. The CDR3 length is 17 residues. With 4 bases clipped from V and 1 base from J, the junction kept 12 bases outside the gene matches. Sequencing used immunoSEQ multiplex PCR; TCRdb keeps in-frame clones, though not all of them. Found here are approximately 210,000 clones, about four fifths of them singletons; the top ten hold around 9%. The receptor's source is a woman in her fifties or sixties with acute COVID-19. The V call is TRBV5-1, the J call TRBJ2-3; 7 positions agree with TRBD2. Material: PBMCs or T cells enriched from blood (not recorded which). The DNA of the CDR3 is TGCGCCAGCAGCCCCGCGCTATCTAGCGGAGGCACAGATACGCAGTATTTT. Its protein product is CASSPALSSGGTDTQYF.